This TCR beta chain stems from a study of cytotoxic CD8 clonotypes in ibrutinib-treated CLL. Investigators sought sequencing depths of between 1 in 200,000 and 1 in 1 million T cells. Using immunoSEQ multiplex PCR, the repertoire was profiled, and TCRdb retains in-frame clones only, with some absent. The sample has 150,000 to 250,000 clones; 55% to 85% are singletons. There are 13 residues in the CDR3. The V end was cut by 1 base, the J end by 6 bases, with 10 bases between. Germline assignment: CDR1 MDHEN and CDR2 SYDVKM. The source of this sequence is a human donor with chronic lymphocytic leukemia. The chain employs TRBV28 and TRBJ2-7; D gene ambiguous. The sequencing here drew on PBMCs, taken after 24 months of ibrutinib treatment. The chain's CDR3 is CASSLSLTAEQYF. As DNA, the CDR3 is TGTGCCAGCAGTTTATCCCTAACAGCCGAGCAGTACTTC. The variable domain in full, completed from reference TRBV28 and TRBJ2-7, reads DVKVTQSSRYLVKRTGEKVFLECVQDMDHENMFWYRQDPGLGLRLIYFSYDVKMKEKGDIPEGYSVSREKKERFSLILESASTNQTSMYLCASSLSLTAEQYFGPGTRLTVT.